The 10 T cell receptor beta chains below all came from one sample that was sequenced in a study of control samples from healthy donors and cancer patients. Here immunoSEQ multiplex PCR was the method, and the copy in TCRdb shows in-frame clones only, minus some. The sample gives about 77,000 clones, approximately 92% of which show up once; around 6% is in the top ten. The sample consisted of blood. The source of these receptors is an older woman in good health.

The CDR3 nucleotides read TGCGCCAGCAGTTCGGGGCGACAGCCCGATGAGCAGTTCTTC. Protein sequence: CASSSGRQPDEQFF. The chain couples TRBV5-1 to TRBJ2-1, with D possibly being TRBD1 or TRBD2 (5 bases each). The germline V gene encodes CDR1 SGHRS and CDR2 YFSETQ. Trimming left V 5 bases short and J 8 bases short, with 17 bases between. CDR3 length: 14 amino acids.

The rearrangement links TRBV27 to TRBJ2-2; 11 bases match TRBD1. This CDR3 contains 16 residues. Germline lookup yields CDR1 MNHEY and CDR2 SMNVEV (reference sequence). V shed 5 bases, J shed 5 bases, and the junction held 7 bases outside the gene matches. DNA of the CDR3: TGTGCCAGCAGTAAATCCGGGACAGGGGGGACCGGGGAGCTGTTTTTT. As protein: CASSKSGTGGTGELFF.

The chain couples TRBV4-3 to TRBJ1-3; D not certain. This CDR3 is 17 amino acids long. V was trimmed by 1 base and J by 1 base, leaving 14 bases between them. The germline gives CDR1 LGHNA, CDR2 YSLEER. The CDR3 sequence: CASSQAIKPFSGNTIYF. DNA of the CDR3: TGCGCCAGCAGCCAAGCTATAAAGCCCTTTTCTGGAAACACCATATATTTT.

This chain links TRBV7-2 with TRBJ1-2; the D is unclear. The CDR3 extends over 11 amino acids. The V gene's germline CDR1 is SGHTA and CDR2 FQGNSA. V was shortened by 6 bases and J by 8 bases, with 10 bases between the two germline ends. The CDR3 loop is CASSNGSGYTF. CDR3 in DNA: TGTGCCAGCAGTAATGGGAGCGGCTACACCTTC.

The rearrangement links TRBV4-1 to TRBJ1-4, with D unclear. V dropped 1 base and J dropped 5 bases, with 17 bases sitting between them. CDR3 length equals 17 residues. Germline lookup yields CDR1 MGHRA and CDR2 YSYEKL. In DNA, the CDR3 is TGCGCCAGCAGCCAAGTCCAATCAAGGCGGCGAAATGAAAAACTGTTTTTT. It translates to CASSQVQSRRRNEKLFF.

The chain combines TRBV28 with TRBJ2-7, with TRBD1 identical over 9 bases. Germline CDR1 MDHEN, CDR2 SYDVKM. The V and J ends lost 6 bases and 5 bases, in that order; junction bases with no gene match: 11. The CDR3 extends over 15 amino acids. CDR3 sequence reads: CASRSPGQGRDEQYF. DNA of the CDR3: TGTGCCAGCAGATCCCCAGGACAGGGGCGCGACGAGCAGTACTTC.

The rearrangement links TRBV6-1 to TRBJ1-5; tentatively, D is TRBD1 (5 bases). V was shortened by 4 bases and J by 3 bases, with 16 bases between the two germline ends. This CDR3 has 16 amino acids. Germline V gene data show CDR1 as MNHNS and CDR2 as SASEGT. The CDR3 nucleotides read TGTGCCAGCAGTGCCCTGGGACCGCGATCCAATCAGCCCCAGCATTTT. It encodes CASSALGPRSNQPQHF.

This clone was picked up one time. The chain employs TRBV4-2 and TRBJ1-5, with 8 bases identical to TRBD1. Germline V gene sequence: CDR1 LGHNA, CDR2 YNFKEQ. V was clipped by 4 bases and J by 8 bases; unmatched bases: 10. The CDR3 has 15 amino acids. The CDR3 DNA sequence: TGTGCCAGCAGCCCACGGACAGGGTTTGGTGAGCCCCAGCATTTT. Its translation: CASSPRTGFGEPQHF.

V gene TRBV6-1 combines with J gene TRBJ2-7, with TRBD1 identical over 9 bases. CDR1 and CDR2 from the germline V gene are MNHNS and SASEGT. This CDR3 spans 15 amino acids. The ends lost 3 bases at V and 5 bases at J; junction bases unmatched: 8. The CDR3 region is CASSERDRDLNEQYF. As DNA, the CDR3 is TGTGCCAGCAGTGAGAGGGACAGGGACCTGAACGAGCAGTACTTC.

The rearrangement joins TRBV15 to TRBJ2-1; D gene ambiguous. This CDR3 spans 15 amino acids. Trimming pared 3 bases from V and 2 bases from J, leaving 11 bases between. In germline, CDR1 is LNHNV, CDR2 YYDKDF (reference sequence). CDR3 bases: TGTGCCACCAGCAGGATGGACGGCACCTACAATGAGCAGTTCTTC. Protein product: CATSRMDGTYNEQFF.